This T cell receptor beta chain was identified in a study of T cells and Merkel cell carcinoma outcomes (dated by TCRdb to between 2020 and 2021). For context, the study as a whole: The study looked at whether the tumor T-cell repertoire and T-cell density could predict clinical outcome in patients with Merkel cell carcinoma.

Library method: the immunoSEQ multiplex PCR assay. TCRdb provides this immuneACCESS table in a form limited to in-frame rearrangements. Some clones are lacking; in checked studies, under half of them reflect an unresolved V gene, and why the rest are absent is not known. In this sample the table shows approximately 20,000 clones, roughly 82% of which occur a single time. The top ten hold approximately 3.1% of the sample. Samples came from patients with Merkel cell carcinoma. Concerning this clone itself: There is no known antigen for this receptor. Nothing much larger sits one base from this clone, and base qualities are not available.

The research as a whole found: Clinical outcomes in Merkel cell carcinoma patients were reported to be predicted by T-cell repertoire features combined with T-cell density.

Sequenced input: tumor tissue from Merkel cell carcinoma. This TCR was sampled from a human donor with Merkel cell carcinoma.

The CDR3 region: CASSPGQLLNEQYF. In nucleotides, the sequence is TGTGCCAGCTCACCTGGACAGCTTTTGAACGAGCAGTACTTC. The rearrangement combines TRBV18 with TRBJ2-7, and perhaps TRBD1 as D gene, on 6 matching bases. The CDR3 has 14 amino acids, counting the end cysteine and phenylalanine. Only the CDR3 portion is preserved as DNA: 42 bases, with reading frame beginning at the first base. As encoded in the germline V gene, CDR1 is KGHSH while CDR2 is LQKENI. V is pared back by 3 bases and J by 5 bases, with 14 bases lying between the germline termini.